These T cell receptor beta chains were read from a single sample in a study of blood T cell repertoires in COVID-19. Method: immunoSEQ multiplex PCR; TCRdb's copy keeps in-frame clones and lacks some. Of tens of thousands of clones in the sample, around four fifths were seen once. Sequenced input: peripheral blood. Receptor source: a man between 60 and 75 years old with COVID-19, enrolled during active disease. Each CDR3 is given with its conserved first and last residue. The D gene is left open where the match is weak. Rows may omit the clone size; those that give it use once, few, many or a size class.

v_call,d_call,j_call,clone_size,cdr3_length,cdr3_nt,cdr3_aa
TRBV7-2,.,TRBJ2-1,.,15,TGTGCCAGCAGCTCACAGAGGGGGAGGGAAAATGAGCAGTTCTTC,CASSSQRGRENEQFF
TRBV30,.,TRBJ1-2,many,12,TGTGCCAAGAACAGGGTTGAGTATGGCTACACCTTC,CAKNRVEYGYTF
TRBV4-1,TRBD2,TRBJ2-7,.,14,TGCGCCAGCAGCCAAGATCCTAGCGGGGACGAGCAGTACTTC,CASSQDPSGDEQYF
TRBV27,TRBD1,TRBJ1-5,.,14,TGTGCCAGCTCGAGGGACAGGGGCAATCAGCCCCAGCATTTT,CASSRDRGNQPQHF
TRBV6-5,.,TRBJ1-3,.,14,TGTGCCAGCCTCTCGCCAGGAGGTGGAAACACCATATATTTT,CASLSPGGGNTIYF
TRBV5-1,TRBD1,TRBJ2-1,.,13,TGCGCCAGCAATCCGGGACAGGCTGGTGAGCAGTTCTTC,CASNPGQAGEQFF
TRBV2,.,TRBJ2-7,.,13,TGTGCCACCACCCGACAGGTACTGGGCGAGCAGTACTTC,CATTRQVLGEQYF
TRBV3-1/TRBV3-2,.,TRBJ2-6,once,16,TGTGCCAGCAGCCAACGAGGGGGGGCTGGGGCCAACGTCCTGACTTTC,CASSQRGGAGANVLTF
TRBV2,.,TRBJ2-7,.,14,TGTGCCAGCACCGCTATCCGGCCCGGGGAGGAGCAGTACTTC,CASTAIRPGEEQYF
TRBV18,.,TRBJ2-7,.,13,TGTGCCAGCTCAACGAGGAACACCTACGAGCAGTACTTC,CASSTRNTYEQYF
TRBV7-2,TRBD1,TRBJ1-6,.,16,TGTGCCAGCAACCAGGGGGTTGGAGGTTATAATTCACCCCTCCACTTT,CASNQGVGGYNSPLHF
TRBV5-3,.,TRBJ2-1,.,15,TGTGCCAGAAGCTTGTGGTGGAGACGGTACAATGAGCAGTTCTTC,CARSLWWRRYNEQFF
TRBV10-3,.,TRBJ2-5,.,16,TGTGCCAGCTCCCGTGCCGGGGTGGGCGGACAAGAGACCCAGTACTTC,CASSRAGVGGQETQYF
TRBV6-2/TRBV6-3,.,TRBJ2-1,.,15,TGTGCCAGCAGCTTTAGGACAGATTCCTACAATGAGCAGTTCTTC,CASSFRTDSYNEQFF
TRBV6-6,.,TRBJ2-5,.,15,TGTGCCAGCAGTTACTCCCTACTCGGGCAAGAGACCCAGTACTTC,CASSYSLLGQETQYF
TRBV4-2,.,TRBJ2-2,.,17,TGTGCCAGCAGCCAAGAAGGTGGGCCGCTGGTTGGCGGGGAGCTGTTTTTT,CASSQEGGPLVGGELFF
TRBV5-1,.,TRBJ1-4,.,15,TGCGCCAGCACACCTCGGGGGGCAACTAATGAAAAACTGTTTTTT,CASTPRGATNEKLFF
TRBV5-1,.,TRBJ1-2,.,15,TGCGCCAGCAGCTTGGTACCCGAGGCTGGGTATGGCTACACCTTC,CASSLVPEAGYGYTF
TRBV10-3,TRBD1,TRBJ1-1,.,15,TGTGCCATCAGTGAGGGGACAGGGAGGGACACTGAAGCTTTCTTT,CAISEGTGRDTEAFF
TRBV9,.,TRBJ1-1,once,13,TGTGCCAGCAGCGCCAGCCCGGGATTAGAAGCTTTCTTT,CASSASPGLEAFF
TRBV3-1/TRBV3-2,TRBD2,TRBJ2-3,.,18,TGTGCCAGCAGCCCTCCTGGCGGGGAGGGATGGGGCACAGATACGCAGTATTTT,CASSPPGGEGWGTDTQYF
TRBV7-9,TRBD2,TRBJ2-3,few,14,TGTGCCAGCAGCTCTAGCGGGAGCACAGATACGCAGTATTTT,CASSSSGSTDTQYF
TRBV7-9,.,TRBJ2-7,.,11,TGTGCCAGCGGCCTTCCCCACGAGCAGTACTTC,CASGLPHEQYF
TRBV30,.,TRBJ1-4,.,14,TGTGCCTGGAAAGAGGACAGCCTTAATGAAAAACTGTTTTTT,CAWKEDSLNEKLFF
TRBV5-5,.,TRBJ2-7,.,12,TGTGCCAGCAGCTTAGAGCCAGGATCGCAGTACTTC,CASSLEPGSQYF
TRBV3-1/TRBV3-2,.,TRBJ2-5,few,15,TGTGCCAGCAGCCCCCTCGGTGGGCCCCAAGAGACCCAGTACTTC,CASSPLGGPQETQYF
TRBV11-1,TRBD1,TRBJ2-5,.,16,TGTGCCAGCAGCCCACCAGGGGGACCGTACCAAGAGACCCAGTACTTC,CASSPPGGPYQETQYF
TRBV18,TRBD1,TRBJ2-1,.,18,TGTGCCAGCTCACCACCGAACGGGAGAGGACAGGGAACGAATGAGCAGTTCTTC,CASSPPNGRGQGTNEQFF
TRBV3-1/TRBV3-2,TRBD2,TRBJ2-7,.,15,TGTGCCAGCAGCTTTCAAGGGACTACCCGAAGTGGGCAGTACTTC,CASSFQGTTRSGQYF
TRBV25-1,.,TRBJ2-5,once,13,TGTGCCAGCACCCTTGGGGCTTGGGAGACCCAGTACTTC,CASTLGAWETQYF
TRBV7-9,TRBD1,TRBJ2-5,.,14,TGTGCCAGCAGCCCATCAGGGGGCCAAGAGACCCAGTACTTC,CASSPSGGQETQYF
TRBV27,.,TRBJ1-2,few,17,TGTGCCAGCAGTTCCCAAGGTTTCCTCAGGGGCCGCTATGGCTACACCTTC,CASSSQGFLRGRYGYTF
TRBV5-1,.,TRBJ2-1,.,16,TGCGCCAGCAGCCCCGGTTTTGAGGAAAGCGGGAATGAGCAGTTCTTC,CASSPGFEESGNEQFF
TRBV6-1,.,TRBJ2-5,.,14,TGTGCCAGCAGTTATTGGGGGGGCGCTGAGACCCAGTACTTC,CASSYWGGAETQYF
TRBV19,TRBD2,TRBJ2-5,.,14,TGTGCCAGTACCCCTTCACTAGCGGTAGAGACCCAGTACTTC,CASTPSLAVETQYF
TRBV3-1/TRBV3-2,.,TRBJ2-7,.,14,TGTGCCATCTTCGTCGGGTCTAAGGGGCTCGAGCAGTACTTC,CAIFVGSKGLEQYF
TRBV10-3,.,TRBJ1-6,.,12,TGTGCCATCGGACAGTCGAATTCACCCCTCCACTTT,CAIGQSNSPLHF
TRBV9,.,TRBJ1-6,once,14,TGTGCCAGCAGCGTAGTGGCAGCAGGATCACCCCTCCACTTT,CASSVVAAGSPLHF
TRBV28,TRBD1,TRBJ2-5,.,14,TGTGCCAGCAGTCAGACAGGGCCGGGGGAGACCCAGTACTTC,CASSQTGPGETQYF
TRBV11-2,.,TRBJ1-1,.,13,TGTGCCAGCAGCTGGGGGGGATGGGCTGAAGCTTTCTTT,CASSWGGWAEAFF
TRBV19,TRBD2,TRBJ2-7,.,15,TGTGCCAGTAGCTACAAGACTAGCGGGGCCTACGAGCAGTACTTC,CASSYKTSGAYEQYF
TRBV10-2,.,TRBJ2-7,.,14,TGCGCCAGCGGAGCGGGTGGCATCTCCTACGAGCAGTACTTC,CASGAGGISYEQYF
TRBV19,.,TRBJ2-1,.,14,TGTGCCAGTATGAACAGGGAGTCCTACAATGAGCAGTTCTTC,CASMNRESYNEQFF
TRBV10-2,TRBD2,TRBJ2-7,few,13,TGCGCCACAGCTGTAGCGGGCGACTACGAGCAGTACTTC,CATAVAGDYEQYF
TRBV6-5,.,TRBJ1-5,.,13,TGTGCCAGCAGAAACCGGGAAAATCAGCCCCAGCATTTT,CASRNRENQPQHF
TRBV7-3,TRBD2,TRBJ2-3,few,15,TGTGCCAGCAGCCTCCTGGACGGGGGGGTGAATACGCAGTATTTT,CASSLLDGGVNTQYF
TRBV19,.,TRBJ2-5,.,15,TGTGCCAGTAGTAGACAGGGAGCGGGAGAAGAGACCCAGTACTTC,CASSRQGAGEETQYF
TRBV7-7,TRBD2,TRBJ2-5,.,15,TGTGCCAGCAGCCCCTTAGCGGGGGGGCTGGAGACCCAGTACTTC,CASSPLAGGLETQYF
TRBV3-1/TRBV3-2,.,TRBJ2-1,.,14,TGTGCCAGCAGCTCACCTGGACTCTACAATGAGCAGTTCTTC,CASSSPGLYNEQFF
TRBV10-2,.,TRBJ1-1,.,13,TGCGCCAGCAGTGAGACAGAGAACACTGAAGCTTTCTTT,CASSETENTEAFF
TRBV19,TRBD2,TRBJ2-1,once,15,TGTGCCAGTAGCAGGACTAGCGGGATGTACAATGAGCAGTTCTTC,CASSRTSGMYNEQFF
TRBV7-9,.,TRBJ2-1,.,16,TGTGCCAGCAGCCTGGACTCCTTCAGCTCCTACAATGAGCAGTTCTTC,CASSLDSFSSYNEQFF
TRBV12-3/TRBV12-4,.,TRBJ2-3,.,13,TGTGCCAGCAGTTTACTTAGCACAGATACGCAGTATTTT,CASSLLSTDTQYF
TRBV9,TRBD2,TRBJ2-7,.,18,TGTGCCAGCAGCGCCGGACGCTCGGGACTAGCGGGGGGGCCTGGGCAGTACTTC,CASSAGRSGLAGGPGQYF